A selection of T cell receptor beta chains follows, all from one sample in a study of cytomegalovirus exposure and HLA in healthy donors. The table came from immunoSEQ multiplex PCR; TCRdb's copy has only in-frame clones and leaves some out. The sample shows about 140,000 clones, roughly 74% of them seen only once. Sequenced sample: PBMCs. The receptors originated from a man aged 35 to 55 in good health and CMV-seronegative. Both conserved end residues are part of each CDR3. Clone size, where shown, is once, few, many, or a class for clones that have expanded.

clone_size	v_call	j_call	cdr3_aa
.	TRBV5-6	TRBJ2-7	CASSFGPQGPEQYF
.	TRBV7-9	TRBJ1-2	CSSSGRADRGRNYGYTF
.	TRBV19	TRBJ2-1	CASTPRTGPSYNEQFF
.	TRBV5-1	TRBJ2-1	CASSPQYISNEQFF
few	TRBV29-1	TRBJ1-4	CSSGDSNEKLFF
.	TRBV5-6	TRBJ2-7	CASSSWGGVSYEQYF
.	TRBV4-1	TRBJ2-7	CASSQGEVAYEQYF
.	TRBV14	TRBJ1-6	CASSQGGRLLHF
.	TRBV19	TRBJ1-5	CASSNSAGGAGGQPQHF
.	TRBV6-5	TRBJ1-2	CASSPSGVYGYTF
once	TRBV7-8	TRBJ2-7	CASRRQGGNYEQYF
.	TRBV9	TRBJ2-5	CASSGLAGGLRETQYF
.	TRBV5-4	TRBJ2-7	CASSRGGLAGGSLLRDEQYF
.	TRBV7-9	TRBJ2-7	CASSLDWGLATITNYEQYF
.	TRBV7-2	TRBJ2-7	CASSLVGWGGQENEQYF
few	TRBV5-1	TRBJ1-4	CASSWGTGGHDEKLFF
.	TRBV4-3	TRBJ2-7	CASSLHWTGGDEQYF
.	TRBV16	TRBJ2-1	CASSQLSSGGVLAYNEQFF
.	TRBV5-4	TRBJ2-5	CASSLGPAEFGTQYF
once	TRBV27	TRBJ2-1	CATCDGGDWNEQFF
.	TRBV28	TRBJ2-7	CASSFSRGRYEQYF
.	TRBV6-5	TRBJ2-7	CASTASGEGVYEQYF
.	TRBV28	TRBJ2-4	CASETATFAKNIQYF
once	TRBV9	TRBJ2-1	CASSKGLVDYNEQFF
few	TRBV11-2	TRBJ2-7	CASSLLPGGPYEQYF
.	TRBV6-4	TRBJ1-5	CASSDSENQPQHF
.	TRBV27	TRBJ2-2	CASSLSRDYLNTGELFF
.	TRBV7-3	TRBJ2-5	CASSQGHSETQYF
.	TRBV6-6	TRBJ1-1	CASSYGTGNTEAFF